The 32 T cell receptor beta chains below come from one sample, sequenced in a study of T-cell memory formation after mild COVID-19. MiXCR, applied by TCRdb to the 5' RACE reads, yields one record per CDR3 protein. The sample includes about 250,000 distinct CDR3 sequences, approximately 15% of them seen just once. The specimen sequenced was PBMCs or a T cell subset sorted from them (not recorded which). All receptors come from an adult woman who had mild COVID-19 (a few samples of this study predate the infection). Cell type and time point are not known.

A few counts support this clonotype. This sequence joins TRBV6-1 and TRBJ1-1; weak D call: TRBD1 (5 bases). The CDR3 extends over 16 amino acids. Germline V gene sequence: CDR1 MNHNS, CDR2 SASEGT. Trimming removed 7 bases at V and 2 bases at J, with 20 bases between. For the CDR3, the DNA is TGTGCCAGCATCCAGAGGCGGGGGAGAGTCAACACTGAAGCTTTCTTT. It encodes CASIQRRGRVNTEAFF.

This clonotype was seen a few times. The chain combines TRBV6-2 or TRBV6-3 with TRBJ2-7; a weak D match, TRBD2 (5 bases). The V gene lost 0 bases and the J gene lost 0 bases, with 15 bases spanning the gap. The CDR3 spans 17 residues. Germline assignment: CDR1 MNHEY and CDR2 SVGEGT. Written as DNA, the CDR3 is TGTGCCAGCAGTTACTCAACGAGTAGCGTAAGCTCCTACGAGCAGTACTTC. It encodes CASSYSTSSVSSYEQYF.

The chain employs TRBV30 and TRBJ2-7; D is undetermined. V was shortened by 3 bases and J by 3 bases, with 9 bases between the two germline ends. The CDR3 loop spans 12 amino acids. The germline gives CDR1 GTSNPN, CDR2 SVGIG (reference sequence). The CDR3 region is CAWRVENYEQYF. CDR3 sequence (DNA): TGTGCCTGGAGGGTGGAGAACTACGAGCAGTACTTC.

The chain is built from TRBV5-1 and TRBJ1-1; TRBD1 matches at 7 bases. This CDR3 region has 15 residues. Germline CDR1 and CDR2: SGHRS and YFSETQ. V lost 6 bases, J lost 4 bases, and 12 bases stayed unmatched. Written as DNA, the CDR3 is TGCGCCAGCAAGTACGCCGAGGGACAGAGCACTGAAGCTTTCTTT. This sequence encodes CASKYAEGQSTEAFF. Full variable domain (rest looked up from reference TRBV5-1 and TRBJ1-1): KAGVTQTPRYLIKTRGQQVTLSCSPISGHRSVSWYQQTPGQGLQFLFEYFSETQRNKGNFPGRFSGRQFSNSRSEMNVSTLELGDSALYLCASKYAEGQSTEAFFGQGTRLTVV.

The chain couples TRBV20-1 to TRBJ1-2; 10 bases are shared with TRBD1. In germline, CDR1 is DFQATT, CDR2 SNEGSKA (reference sequence). Germline trimming cut 7 bases from V and 4 bases from J; bases unmatched to any gene: 12. This CDR3 region has 15 residues. The CDR3: CSGGPGQGFGYGYTF. The DNA of the CDR3 is TGCAGTGGAGGGCCGGGACAGGGGTTCGGCTATGGCTACACCTTC.

In this sample, this clonotype turned up many times. V and J are TRBV18 and TRBJ2-3; D unresolved. The CDR3 length is 13 residues. V was shortened by 1 base and J by 3 bases, with 5 bases between the two germline ends. Germline CDR1 reads KGHSH; CDR2 reads LQKENI. CDR3 loop: CASSPRRTDTQYF. The DNA of the CDR3 is TGTGCCAGCTCACCACGCAGAACAGATACGCAGTATTTT. The whole variable domain, remainder taken from reference TRBV18 and TRBJ2-3, is NAGVMQNPRHLVRRRGQEARLRCSPMKGHSHVYWYRQLPEEGLKFMVYLQKENIIDESGMPKERFSAEFPKEGPSILRIQQVVRGDSAAYFCASSPRRTDTQYFGPGTRLTVL.

The chain has TRBV6-5 and TRBJ2-1; maybe TRBD1 (6 bases). The V and J ends lost 1 base and 8 bases respectively, with 12 bases between them. Germline values: CDR1 MNHEY, CDR2 SVGAGI. The CDR3 runs 14 residues. CDR3 bases: TGTGCCAGCAGTTACTTTGGCGAGGGGGATGAGCAGTTCTTC. Translating it yields CASSYFGEGDEQFF.

This chain connects TRBV3-1 to TRBJ2-7; 7 bases line up with TRBD1. The J segment lost 5 bases and the V segment lost 3 bases, leaving 7 bases of the junction unmatched. Germline-derived CDR1 and CDR2 are LGHDT and YNNKEL (reference sequence). The CDR3 runs to 14 residues. The CDR3 sequence is CASSHLTGSNEQYF. For the CDR3, the DNA is TGTGCCAGCAGCCATCTGACAGGGAGCAACGAGCAGTACTTC.

The chain links TRBV6-2 or TRBV6-3 to TRBJ2-2, with 12 bases matching TRBD1. Germline V gene data show CDR1 as MNHEY and CDR2 as SVGEGT. CDR3 length: 16 amino acids. Trimming cost V 4 bases and J 3 bases; bases outside gene matches: 3. The CDR3 bases are TGTGCCAGCAGTTTGGGACAGGGGGCGCACACCGGGGAGCTGTTTTTT. It is translated as CASSLGQGAHTGELFF.

J is TRBJ2-3 and V is TRBV5-5; either TRBD1 or TRBD2 may supply D (5 bases each). CDR3 length: 15 amino acids. V was clipped by 7 bases and J by 0 bases, with 15 bases between them. Germline V gene data show CDR1 as SGHKS and CDR2 as YYEKEE (reference sequence). CDR3 in amino acids: CASLQGGGSTDTQYF. CDR3 DNA sequence: TGTGCCAGCCTACAAGGTGGGGGTAGCACAGATACGCAGTATTTT.

This clonotype was recorded many times. The gene calls are TRBV18 and TRBJ2-3, with TRBD1 matching over 10 bases. This CDR3 contains 17 residues. Germline trimming cut 2 bases from V and 3 bases from J; bases unmatched to any gene: 8. Germline CDR1 and CDR2: KGHSH and LQKENI. The CDR3 loop is CASSPVGTGVVTDTQYF. The CDR3 DNA is TGTGCCAGCTCACCAGTTGGGACAGGGGTTGTTACAGATACGCAGTATTTT.

The chain is built from TRBV24-1 and TRBJ1-5; possible D gene TRBD1, 6 bases. The germline gives CDR1 KGHDR, CDR2 SFDVKD. The V end lost 3 bases, the J end lost 3 bases, and 11 bases lay between the germline ends. The CDR3 covers 15 residues. The CDR3 nucleotides read TGTGCCACCAGTGATCCCCGGGACACCAATCAGCCCCAGCATTTT. Protein: CATSDPRDTNQPQHF.

This clonotype has only a few counts. The V gene is TRBV4-1, the J gene TRBJ2-3, with D tentatively TRBD1 (6 bases). Between the trimmed V and J ends, which lost 2 bases and 1 base, there was a span of 13 bases. Germline CDR1 is MGHRA and CDR2 is YSYEKL. The CDR3 consists of 16 residues. The CDR3 sequence: CASSQWGQGGTDTQYF. CDR3 nucleotide sequence: TGCGCCAGCAGCCAATGGGGGCAGGGCGGCACAGATACGCAGTATTTT.

The chain has TRBV7-6 and TRBJ2-3; 10 bases are a match to TRBD2. Trimming took 3 bases from V and 5 from J; bases not matched to a gene: 8. Germline V gene lookup returns CDR1 SGHVS and CDR2 FNYEAQ. The CDR3 is 16 amino acids. The CDR3 coding sequence is TGTGCCAGCAGCTTGGCAGCGGGGGGGCTTGTAGATACGCAGTATTTT. The encoded protein is CASSLAAGGLVDTQYF.

This chain connects TRBV4-1 to TRBJ1-1, with a possible D match to TRBD1 (5 bases). Trimming took off 4 bases at V and 3 bases at J, with 15 bases between the two ends. The CDR3 covers 15 residues. The V gene's germline CDR1 is MGHRA and CDR2 YSYEKL. CDR3 coding DNA: TGCGCCAGCAGCCGCCAAGGGGAATTGTACACTGAAGCTTTCTTT. It yields the protein CASSRQGELYTEAFF.

V usage is TRBV7-3 and J usage is TRBJ2-2; 9 bases match TRBD1. Trimming at V came to 6 bases and at J to 7 bases, leaving 6 bases not matched to a gene. The germline gives CDR1 SGHTA, CDR2 FQGTGA. This CDR3 comprises 14 residues. The CDR3 is CASRTDRGDGELFF. In DNA, the CDR3 is TGTGCCAGCAGGACAGACAGGGGGGACGGGGAGCTGTTTTTT.

This clonotype has more than one count but fewer than ten. V gene TRBV29-1 combines with J gene TRBJ2-2, with TRBD1 matching 7 bases. The CDR3 consists of 14 residues. After removal of 6 bases from V and 0 bases from J, the junction contained 4 bases not matched to a gene. The V gene's germline CDR1 is SQVTM and CDR2 ANQGSEA. CDR3 loop: CSVTGVANTGELFF. CDR3 sequence (DNA): TGCAGCGTAACAGGGGTCGCGAACACCGGGGAGCTGTTTTTT.

This chain connects TRBV29-1 to TRBJ2-7; TRBD2 agrees at 13 bases. V trimming: 4 bases; J trimming: 5 bases; junction bases outside the gene matches: 8. In germline, CDR1 is SQVTM, CDR2 ANQGSEA. The CDR3 contains 15 residues. For the CDR3, the DNA is TGCAGCGTTGGGGGGGGACTAGCGGGAACCCACGAGCAGTACTTC. Its translation: CSVGGGLAGTHEQYF.

The rearrangement links TRBV12-3 or TRBV12-4 to TRBJ1-5, with 10 nucleotides matching TRBD1. After removal of 5 bases from V and 1 base from J, the junction contained 5 bases not matched to a gene. The CDR3 contains 16 residues. The CDR3, as DNA: TGTGCCAGCAGTGACAGGGGGCAGAAGAGCAATCAGCCCCAGCATTTT. This sequence encodes CASSDRGQKSNQPQHF.

This clonotype was seen a few times. The chain employs TRBV20-1 and TRBJ1-5; no definite D call. With 0 bases removed from V and 6 bases from J, the gap between germline ends came to 12 bases. Germline V lookup: CDR1 DFQATT, CDR2 SNEGSKA (reference sequence). CDR3 length: 14 amino acids. The chain's CDR3 is CSARDEAVAQPQHF. CDR3 in DNA: TGCAGTGCTAGAGATGAGGCCGTCGCTCAGCCCCAGCATTTT.

The chain couples TRBV4-1 to TRBJ2-5; 7 bases line up with TRBD1. V was clipped by 6 bases and J by 6 bases; unmatched bases: 13. The CDR3 sequence is 15 residues long. CDR1 MGHRA and CDR2 YSYEKL come from the germline V gene. In DNA form, the CDR3 reads TGCGCCAGCAGTAGAGACGACAGGGATGTAAAGACCCAGTACTTC. Translating gives CASSRDDRDVKTQYF.

Many counts were recorded for this clonotype. J is TRBJ1-2 and V is TRBV5-4; D call uncertain. The CDR3 spans 14 residues. Germline CDR1 and CDR2: SGHNT and YYREEE (reference sequence). V was cut by 2 bases and J by 0 bases, with 8 bases left in between. CDR3 amino acids: CASSFKGSNYGYTF. In DNA form, the CDR3 reads TGTGCCAGCAGCTTTAAGGGATCTAACTATGGCTACACCTTC.

This clonotype was seen a handful of times. The chain couples TRBV20-1 to TRBJ1-5; D perhaps matches TRBD1 (5 bases). V gave up 5 bases and J gave up 3 bases, with 14 bases separating them. Germline loops: CDR1 DFQATT, CDR2 SNEGSKA (reference sequence). CDR3 length equals 14 residues. The CDR3 DNA reads as TGCAGTGCTTTTCCGCCGGGGGTCAATCAGCCCCAGCATTTT. Amino acid sequence: CSAFPPGVNQPQHF.

DNA of the CDR3: TGTGCCAGCAGTGCTGGGGCGGGCCGGGACAGGGGTTACGAGCAGTACTTC. Translation: CASSAGAGRDRGYEQYF. The rearrangement uses TRBV25-1 and TRBJ2-7; TRBD1 matches at 10 bases. This CDR3 has 17 residues. Germline V gene sequence: CDR1 MGHDK, CDR2 SYGVNS. J gave up 4 bases and V 4 bases, and 13 bases lay outside the gene matches.

This clonotype was observed many times. The V gene is TRBV7-9, the J gene TRBJ2-3; TRBD2 matches 8 bases. The V gene's germline CDR1 is SEHNR and CDR2 FQNEAQ (reference sequence). The V gene end was trimmed by 5 bases and the J gene end by 2 bases; junction bases not matched to a gene: 9. The CDR3 loop spans 16 amino acids. Written as DNA, the CDR3 is TGTGCCAGCAGCCCCCCCGGGACTAGATCCACAGATACGCAGTATTTT. Residues: CASSPPGTRSTDTQYF.

This clonotype was counted between two and nine times. The chain couples TRBV6-2 or TRBV6-3 to TRBJ2-7; 9 nucleotides match TRBD2. The CDR3 is 19 residues long. The V and J ends lost 0 bases and 0 bases, in that order; junction bases with no gene match: 12. CDR1 and CDR2 from the germline V gene are MNHEY and SVGEGT. The chain's CDR3 is CASSYSPLRGGRASYEQYF. CDR3 DNA: TGTGCCAGCAGTTACTCCCCCTTAAGGGGCGGGAGGGCCTCCTACGAGCAGTACTTC.

CDR3 coding DNA: TGTGCCAGCAGTGAAGTACCGTTCTATGGCTACACCTTC. It specifies CASSEVPFYGYTF. This sequence joins TRBV2 and TRBJ1-2; D unresolved. Trimming stripped 1 base from V and 4 bases from J, with 7 bases between. The CDR3 is 13 amino acids. In germline, CDR1 is SNHLY, CDR2 FYNNEI.

This clonotype has more than one count but fewer than ten. The chain's CDR3 is CASSRRDRGSYEQYF. The CDR3 DNA reads TGTGCCAGCAGCAGACGGGACAGGGGCTCCTACGAGCAGTACTTC. The chain has TRBV3-1 and TRBJ2-7, with TRBD1 matching 10 bases. V lost 5 bases, J lost 0 bases, and 4 bases stayed unmatched. Germline CDR1 LGHDT, CDR2 YNNKEL (reference sequence). This CDR3 spans 15 amino acids.

This chain joins TRBV12-3 or TRBV12-4 and TRBJ2-3; D is possibly TRBD2 (7 bases). Between the trimmed V and J ends, which lost 3 bases and 3 bases, there was a span of 19 bases. The CDR3 covers 17 residues. CDR3: CASSLGDTGGRTDTQYF. CDR3 DNA: TGTGCCAGCAGTTTGGGGGACACTGGCGGGAGAACAGATACGCAGTATTTT.

In its sample, this clonotype was seen a few times. The V gene is TRBV5-1, the J gene TRBJ2-3, with TRBD2 matching 9 bases. Germline-derived CDR1 and CDR2 are SGHRS and YFSETQ. The CDR3 runs to 15 residues. V lost 0 bases to trimming and J lost 5 bases; unmatched junction nucleotides: 4. The CDR3 region is CASSLGRGGRDTQYF. CDR3 coding DNA: TGCGCCAGCAGCTTGGGGCGGGGGGGCAGAGATACGCAGTATTTT.

This clonotype was picked up a small number of times. The chain has TRBV29-1 and TRBJ2-7; 10 nucleotides agree with TRBD1. V lost 4 bases and J lost 4; bases outside the gene matches: 7. CDR1 is SQVTM, CDR2 ANQGSEA, per germline. The CDR3 contains 14 residues. CDR3 amino acids: CSVVKGQGTYEQYF. The CDR3 coding sequence is TGCAGCGTTGTAAAGGGACAGGGGACTTACGAGCAGTACTTC.

This clonotype has just a few counts. The V gene is TRBV12-3 or TRBV12-4, the J gene TRBJ1-3, with 8 bases identical to TRBD1. The J segment lost 8 bases and the V segment lost 7 bases, leaving 10 bases of the junction unmatched. The CDR3 runs 14 residues. CDR3 DNA sequence: TGTGCCAGCACCGCGGACAGGGAGAGGGACACCATATATTTT. This translates into CASTADRERDTIYF.